These 10 T cell receptor beta chains were all obtained from the same sample, sequenced in a study of regulatory T cells in long-lasting Graves disease. Sequencing libraries for TCR beta were prepared with iRepertoire HTBI primers and Arm-PCR of CDR3 regions. TCRdb fed the multiplex PCR reads into MiXCR, producing one record per CDR3 protein. The sample holds about 470,000 distinct CDR3 sequences, 16% seen once. Noted time point: newly diagnosed GD, antithyroid drugs for less than 3 months. Generation of the TCR library employed RNA extracted from PBMCs. The same sample was also studied in work on T cells in Graves' hyperthyroidism and ophthalmopathy.

Sequences were derived from peripheral blood mononuclear cells (PBMCs), sampled at new diagnosis, from a patient treated with antithyroid drugs. Every receptor here comes from a man between 40 and 49 years old with Graves disease.

A few counts support this clonotype. A much larger clone is a single base away; this may be a read error. The J gene is TRBJ2-3, the V gene TRBV2, with 11 bases identical to TRBD2. This CDR3 region has 14 residues. The J segment lost 10 bases and the V segment lost 8 bases, leaving 11 bases of the junction unmatched. In germline, CDR1 is SNHLY, CDR2 FYNNEI. CDR3: CASRLAGGVDAQYF. The CDR3 nucleotides read TGTGCCAGCCGGCTAGCGGGAGGAGTCGATGCGCAGTATTTT.

The chain links TRBV30 to TRBJ2-5, with 9 bases aligning to TRBD1. Germline-derived CDR1 and CDR2 are GTSNPN and SVGIG (reference sequence). After removal of 4 bases from V and 2 bases from J, the junction contained 8 bases not matched to a gene. The CDR3 contains 15 residues. CDR3 amino acids: CAWNSGTGFQETQYF. CDR3 sequence (DNA): TGTGCCTGGAACTCCGGGACAGGGTTTCAAGAGACCCAGTACTTC.

The V call is TRBV5-6, the J call TRBJ1-5; a possible D gene is TRBD1 (5 bases). The CDR3 is 16 residues long. The germline V gene encodes CDR1 SGHDT and CDR2 YYEEEE. The V and J ends lost 4 bases and 2 bases respectively, with 16 bases between them. The CDR3 bases are TGTGCCAGCAGCGGATCGGGGCGACTCGGCAATCAGCCCCAGCATTTT. Translation: CASSGSGRLGNQPQHF.

Note on this clonotype: This clone may be a read error of a much larger clone one base away. The V and J genes are TRBV7-9 and TRBJ2-1; no clear D gene. Germline CDR1 reads SEHNR; CDR2 reads FQNEAQ (reference sequence). This CDR3 has 15 amino acids. CDR3 nucleotides: TGTGTCAGCAGCTTAGTGCTGGGCCGGGACAATGAGCAGTTCTTC. Protein product: CVSSLVLGRDNEQFF.

This clonotype was seen ten or more times. J is TRBJ1-1 and V is TRBV2, with no clear D. Germline V gene data show CDR1 as SNHLY and CDR2 as FYNNEI. The CDR3 is 13 residues long. The ends were cut back, 6 bases at V and 4 bases at J, with 12 bases in the middle. The CDR3 coding sequence is TGTGCCAGCAGACCTAAAAGGGCCACTGAAGCTTTCTTT. Its protein product is CASRPKRATEAFF.

This clonotype was seen many times. V is TRBV11-2 and J is TRBJ2-4; 9 bases are shared with TRBD1. The V segment lost 5 bases and the J segment 12 bases; nucleotides outside the gene matches: 11. The CDR3 has 14 amino acids. Germline CDR1 is SGHAT and CDR2 is FQNNGV. This CDR3 reads CASSGGAGTGSQYF. CDR3 nucleotide sequence: TGTGCCAGCAGCGGTGGCGCCGGGACAGGGTCTCAGTACTTC.

This clonotype was seen at least ten times. The gene calls are TRBV5-1 and TRBJ2-3; 14 bases are shared with TRBD2. Germline V gene lookup returns CDR1 SGHRS and CDR2 YFSETQ. Losses at the gene ends were 4 bases for V and 5 bases for J; bases not matched to a gene: 3. The CDR3 consists of 15 residues. CDR3 bases: TGCGCCAGCAGCGCCGGACTAGCGGGAGGAGATACGCAGTATTTT. Encoded protein: CASSAGLAGGDTQYF.

This clonotype was seen at least ten times. The V and J genes are TRBV3-1 and TRBJ2-7; D is uncertain. The CDR3 loop spans 14 amino acids. Trimming took 0 bases from V and 3 from J, leaving 9 bases between them. Germline loops: CDR1 LGHDT, CDR2 YNNKEL (reference sequence). CDR3 nucleotides: TGTGCCAGCAGCCAAGACGATGAGCGCTACGAGCAGTACTTC. This sequence encodes CASSQDDERYEQYF.

This clonotype was found many times. The CDR3 here is CSAITSGTKVGYEQYF. For the CDR3, the DNA is TGCAGTGCTATTACTAGCGGGACCAAAGTTGGGTACGAGCAGTACTTC. The V gene is TRBV20-1, the J gene TRBJ2-7, with 10 bases lining up with TRBD2. CDR3 length: 16 residues. Germline V CDR1 and CDR2: DFQATT, SNEGSKA (reference sequence). Trimming took 4 bases from V and 4 from J; bases not matched to a gene: 13.

This clonotype was seen more than once but under ten times. V is TRBV7-3 and J is TRBJ2-1; D is ambiguous. The CDR3 sequence is 13 residues long. V dropped 0 bases and J dropped 7 bases, with 7 bases sitting between them. The germline CDR1 and CDR2 sequences are SGHTA and FQGTGA. CDR3 coding DNA: TGTGCCAGCAGCTTAACGCGAACTAATGAGCAGTTCTTC. It specifies CASSLTRTNEQFF.